Here is one T cell receptor (beta chain) with its context. The sample originates from a study of technical replicates of blood from a handful of donors. TCRdb keeps only in-frame clones here, not all; method: immunoSEQ multiplex PCR. This sample has about 68,000 clones; less than 98% occur once, and the top ten carry approximately 0.25%. Germline V gene sequence: CDR1 LNHNV, CDR2 YYDKDF (reference sequence). The V gene end was trimmed by 5 bases and the J gene end by 0 bases; junction bases not matched to a gene: 6. The CDR3 covers 16 residues. The clonotype comes from a human donor in good health. The rearrangement links TRBV15 to TRBJ1-3; 8 nucleotides agree with TRBD1. Sequenced material: T cells isolated from PBMCs. This chain's CDR3 is CATSDRGQVSGNTIYF. The CDR3 DNA sequence: TGTGCCACCAGCGACCGGGGACAGGTCTCTGGAAACACCATATATTTT.